This passage covers 32 T cell receptor beta chains from one sample sequenced in a study of T cells after posttransplantation cyclophosphamide. Only in-frame clones appear in the TCRdb table, and some are missing; sequencing was by immunoSEQ multiplex PCR. Of 50,000 to 60,000 clones listed, 94% are singletons. The sequencing sample was made of PBMCs. The receptors come from a woman in her twenties or thirties in good health and a related stem cell transplant donor.

The V call is TRBV29-1, the J call TRBJ1-1, with 7 positions matching TRBD1. CDR3 length: 13 residues. Unmatched junction bases numbered 8, after V lost 1 base and J lost 9 bases. Germline CDR1 SQVTM, CDR2 ANQGSEA. CDR3 nucleotides: TGCAGCGTTGAAGCCCGGGACAGACTAAAAGCTTTCTTT. Protein: CSVEARDRLKAFF.

The chain recombines TRBV4-1 with TRBJ1-4; a possible D gene is TRBD1 (5 bases). Trimming removed 8 bases at V and 5 bases at J, with 12 bases between. The CDR3 totals 13 residues. Germline lookup yields CDR1 MGHRA and CDR2 YSYEKL. The DNA of the CDR3 is TGCGCCAGCGGTCGGACAAGAAATGAAAAACTGTTTTTT. Amino acid sequence: CASGRTRNEKLFF.

The CDR3 coding sequence is TGTGCCAGCAGCTTGGATGTAGGGGTGAATCAGCCCCAGCATTTT. Its protein product is CASSLDVGVNQPQHF. The chain recombines TRBV5-4 with TRBJ1-5; weak D call: TRBD1 (5 bases). CDR1 and CDR2 (germline): SGHNT, YYREEE (reference sequence). The V gene lost 0 bases and the J gene lost 4 bases, with 11 bases spanning the gap. The CDR3 sequence is 15 residues long.

This chain uses TRBV27 with TRBJ2-7, with unresolved D. CDR1 is MNHEY, CDR2 SMNVEV, per germline (reference sequence). Between the trimmed V and J ends, which lost 5 bases and 0 bases, there was a span of 8 bases. There are 13 residues in the CDR3. The CDR3 loop reads CASSPESSYEQYF. CDR3 sequence (DNA): TGTGCCAGCAGTCCGGAGAGCTCCTACGAGCAGTACTTC.

The chain is built from TRBV18 and TRBJ1-1; maybe TRBD1 (6 bases). Germline V gene data show CDR1 as KGHSH and CDR2 as LQKENI. The CDR3 runs 15 residues. Trimming removed 2 bases from V and 5 bases from J, with 15 bases in between. CDR3 region: CASSPFPGERTEAFF. The CDR3 region has the DNA TGTGCCAGCTCACCATTCCCAGGGGAGAGGACTGAAGCTTTCTTT.

This chain uses TRBV19 with TRBJ1-5; D is undetermined. This CDR3 is 13 amino acids long. Deletions cut 4 bases from V and 5 bases from J, with 9 bases between. Germline lookup yields CDR1 LNHDA and CDR2 SQIVND (reference sequence). In DNA, the CDR3 is TGTGCCAGTAGTAGCTCAGGTTATCAGCCCCAGCATTTT. It translates to CASSSSGYQPQHF.

V and J are TRBV10-3 and TRBJ1-2; the D is unclear. CDR1 is ENHRY and CDR2 is SYGVKD in the germline V gene. The CDR3 runs 13 residues. V was cut by 10 bases and J by 0 bases, with 12 bases left in between. CDR3 loop: CATSTETNYGYTF. CDR3 DNA sequence: TGTGCCACCTCAACAGAGACTAACTATGGCTACACCTTC.

The genes are TRBV4-2 and TRBJ2-3; 16 bases are shared with TRBD2. CDR1 LGHNA and CDR2 YNFKEQ come from the germline V gene. The V and J ends lost 0 bases and 3 bases, in that order; junction bases with no gene match: 12. The CDR3 contains 21 residues. The CDR3, as DNA: TGTGCCAGCAGCCAAGAAATCGGGACTAGCGGGGGGGCGGGTGCAACAGATACGCAGTATTTT. Translated, it gives CASSQEIGTSGGAGATDTQYF.

V is TRBV10-2 and J is TRBJ2-7; 7 positions agree with TRBD1. The CDR3 is 14 amino acids. Losses at the gene ends were 10 bases for V and 2 bases for J; bases not matched to a gene: 11. Per germline, CDR1 WSHSY and CDR2 SAAADI. The CDR3 spells CATISGQATYEQYF. DNA for the CDR3: TGCGCCACCATTTCAGGACAGGCGACCTACGAGCAGTACTTC.

J is TRBJ1-2 and V is TRBV21-1; no check of the table's D call, TRBD1, against the DNA was made. TRBV21-1 is a pseudogene. CDR3 length: 14 residues. This CDR3 reads CASSRDRGWYGYTF. The CDR3 DNA reads as TGTGCCAGCAGTAGAGACAGGGGCTGGTATGGCTACACCTTC.

The chain's CDR3 is CASSLPGKNTEAFF. The CDR3 DNA sequence: TGTGCCAGCAGTTTACCAGGGAAGAACACTGAAGCTTTCTTT. The V gene is TRBV27, the J gene TRBJ1-1; D perhaps matches TRBD1 (5 bases). Trimming shortened V by 2 bases and J by 1 base, and 8 bases separated the two germline ends. The CDR3 is 14 amino acids. CDR1 is MNHEY, CDR2 SMNVEV, per germline (reference sequence).

This chain connects TRBV7-2 to TRBJ1-1; D gene uncertain. CDR1 and CDR2 from the germline V gene are SGHTA and FQGNSA. Trimming shortened V by 5 bases and J by 6 bases, and 10 bases separated the two germline ends. CDR3 length: 12 residues. This CDR3 is CASSGLFAEAFF. The DNA for the CDR3 is TGTGCCAGCAGCGGACTATTTGCTGAAGCTTTCTTT.

The V gene is TRBV18, the J gene TRBJ2-7; a weak D match, TRBD2 (6 bases). In germline, CDR1 is KGHSH, CDR2 LQKENI. Trimming took 0 bases from V and 0 from J, leaving 12 bases between them. CDR3 length equals 16 residues. The CDR3 loop reads CASSPPNGGNSYEQYF. CDR3 in DNA: TGTGCCAGCTCACCACCGAATGGGGGGAACTCCTACGAGCAGTACTTC.

J is TRBJ2-6 and V is TRBV28, with D tentatively TRBD1 (6 bases). V was clipped by 6 bases and J by 3 bases, with 24 bases between them. Germline CDR1 MDHEN, CDR2 SYDVKM. This CDR3 has 19 residues. The CDR3 DNA is TGTGCCAGCAGCTCCCCCCATGCAGGGGCGAGTTTTGGGGCCAACGTCCTGACTTTC. It specifies CASSSPHAGASFGANVLTF.

This sequence joins TRBV30 and TRBJ2-2; TRBD2 is a possible D gene (5 bases). The CDR3 length is 15 residues. Deletions cut 4 bases from V and 7 bases from J, with 19 bases between. From germline, CDR1 is GTSNPN and CDR2 SVGIG (reference sequence). As DNA, the CDR3 is TGTGCCTGGAAACCGGCCCCGGGATATGGCGGGGAGCTGTTTTTT. This translates into CAWKPAPGYGGELFF.

This chain links TRBV28 with TRBJ2-3; 9 bases fit TRBD2. There are 15 residues in the CDR3. Per the germline V gene, CDR1 is MDHEN and CDR2 is SYDVKM. Unmatched junction bases numbered 3, after V lost 3 bases and J lost 2 bases. Written as DNA, the CDR3 is TGTGCCAGCAGTTTGGCGGGGGGGAACACAGATACGCAGTATTTT. It translates to CASSLAGGNTDTQYF.

This chain uses TRBV7-9 with TRBJ2-7; TRBD2 agrees at 12 bases. Losses at the gene ends were 5 bases for V and 4 bases for J; bases not matched to a gene: 6. The length of the CDR3 is 15 residues. The V gene's germline CDR1 is SEHNR and CDR2 FQNEAQ (reference sequence). CDR3 in DNA: TGTGCCAGCAGCCCCCGGACTAGCGGGGAGTACGAGCAGTACTTC. Residues: CASSPRTSGEYEQYF.

V usage is TRBV4-1 and J usage is TRBJ2-1; 7 bases align to TRBD1. CDR1 MGHRA and CDR2 YSYEKL come from the germline V gene. Trimming took 2 bases from V and 10 from J; bases not matched to a gene: 8. There are 14 residues in the CDR3. CDR3 in amino acids: CASSQSGRGYEQFF. In nucleotides, the CDR3 is TGCGCCAGCAGCCAATCGGGCAGGGGGTACGAGCAGTTCTTC.

The chain employs TRBV30 and TRBJ1-1; D is unclear. Trimming shortened V by 3 bases and J by 5 bases, and 13 bases separated the two germline ends. The CDR3 consists of 13 residues. Germline V gives CDR1 GTSNPN, CDR2 SVGIG (reference sequence). The DNA for the CDR3 is TGTGCCTGGAGGGAGGGCCGGGGAACTGAAGCTTTCTTT. Protein sequence: CAWREGRGTEAFF.

The CDR3, as DNA: TGTGCCAGCAGCTTCGGCCAGGGGGCGCGGGAGCAGTACTTC. This gives the protein CASSFGQGAREQYF. This rearrangement joins TRBV5-8 to TRBJ2-7; 8 nucleotides line up with TRBD1. Germline V lookup: CDR1 SGHTS, CDR2 YDEGEE. V trimming: 2 bases; J trimming: 7 bases; junction bases outside the gene matches: 8. CDR3 length: 14 residues.

CDR3 bases: TGTGCCAGCAGCTTAGCTACAGGGGAACCTTATGGCTACACCTTC. This gives the protein CASSLATGEPYGYTF. V usage is TRBV7-2 and J usage is TRBJ1-2, with 7 bases lining up with TRBD1. The length of the CDR3 is 15 residues. With V trimmed by 0 bases and J by 5 bases, 6 bases remained unmatched. Germline V gives CDR1 SGHTA, CDR2 FQGNSA.

This chain joins TRBV4-1 and TRBJ1-1; 7 positions agree with TRBD1. J was trimmed by 9 bases and V by 0 bases; bases with no gene match: 10. Per germline, CDR1 MGHRA and CDR2 YSYEKL. This CDR3 has 15 amino acids. The DNA of the CDR3 is TGCGCCAGCAGCCAAGATCTCCGCAGGGGGGTAAAAGCTTTCTTT. Its protein is CASSQDLRRGVKAFF.

This chain links TRBV9 with TRBJ2-7; tentative D call: TRBD1 (6 bases). This CDR3 has 13 amino acids. CDR1 is SGDLS and CDR2 is YYNGEE in the germline V gene. V dropped 0 bases and J dropped 7 bases, with 11 bases sitting between them. The CDR3 region is CASSVEPQGEQYF. The CDR3 nucleotides read TGTGCCAGCAGCGTAGAACCTCAGGGGGAGCAGTACTTC.

The chain joins TRBV5-6 to TRBJ2-7; a weak D match, TRBD1 (5 bases). Germline V gene lookup returns CDR1 SGHDT and CDR2 YYEEEE. Between the trimmed V and J ends, which lost 4 bases and 5 bases, there was a span of 13 bases. The CDR3 runs 13 residues. CDR3 loop: CASSHVRGNEQYF. The DNA of the CDR3 is TGTGCCAGCAGCCATGTAAGGGGTAACGAGCAGTACTTC. The full variable domain, in which reference TRBV5-6 and TRBJ2-7 provide the parts outside the CDR3, is DAGVTQSPTHLIKTRGQQVTLRCSPKSGHDTVSWYQQALGQGPQFIFQYYEEEERQRGNFPDRFSGHQFPNYSSELNVNALLLGDSALYLCASSHVRGNEQYFGPGTRLTVT.

The chain recombines TRBV7-2 with TRBJ2-7; no definite D call. This CDR3 is built from 11 residues. Trimming took 2 bases from V and 6 from J, leaving 5 bases between them. CDR1 is SGHTA and CDR2 is FQGNSA in the germline V gene. The CDR3: CASSLLSEQYF. The CDR3 nucleotides read TGTGCCAGCAGCTTACTAAGCGAGCAGTACTTC.

The chain recombines TRBV30 with TRBJ2-2; D is possibly TRBD2 (6 bases). With 1 base removed from V and 1 base from J, the gap between germline ends came to 13 bases. Germline loops: CDR1 GTSNPN, CDR2 SVGIG (reference sequence). The CDR3 is 16 residues long. CDR3 amino acids: CAWSGNYGGNTGELFF. As DNA, the CDR3 is TGTGCCTGGAGTGGTAACTACGGGGGGAACACCGGGGAGCTGTTTTTT.

V usage is TRBV29-1 and J usage is TRBJ1-1; D is undetermined. This CDR3 region has 12 residues. Trimming cost V 5 bases and J 1 base, with 8 bases left between them. Germline CDR1 reads SQVTM; CDR2 reads ANQGSEA. CDR3 in DNA: TGCAGCGTTCGACGGGAGAACACTGAAGCTTTCTTT. Protein: CSVRRENTEAFF.

The chain uses TRBV4-3 and TRBJ2-2; 10 bases align to TRBD2. V lost 0 bases, J lost 5 bases, and 6 bases stayed unmatched. The CDR3 has 17 residues. Germline-derived CDR1 and CDR2 are LGHNA and YSLEER. In DNA form, the CDR3 reads TGCGCCAGCAGCCAAGAGGGAGCGGGGGGGCGAACCGGGGAGCTGTTTTTT. This gives the protein CASSQEGAGGRTGELFF.

The chain is built from TRBV29-1 and TRBJ1-2, with TRBD1 identical over 10 bases. The CDR3 sequence is 14 residues long. The germline V gene encodes CDR1 SQVTM and CDR2 ANQGSEA. V lost 4 bases, J lost 1 base, and 3 bases stayed unmatched. The CDR3 DNA is TGCAGCGTTGGACAGGGGGCACGTAACTATGGCTACACCTTC. It specifies CSVGQGARNYGYTF.

The V call is TRBV5-1, the J call TRBJ2-5; D might be TRBD1 (6 bases). Between the trimmed V and J ends, which lost 4 bases and 5 bases, there was a span of 18 bases. Per germline, CDR1 SGHRS and CDR2 YFSETQ. The CDR3 has 15 residues. The CDR3 DNA reads TGCGCCAGCAGCCCCCCCGGGGCGCAGGGGGAGACCCAGTACTTC. Translated, it gives CASSPPGAQGETQYF.

The chain joins TRBV7-2 to TRBJ2-5; TRBD2 agrees at 7 bases. This CDR3 region has 14 residues. Losses at the gene ends were 7 bases for V and 2 bases for J; bases not matched to a gene: 7. Per the germline V gene, CDR1 is SGHTA and CDR2 is FQGNSA. This chain's CDR3 is CASTPAGPQETQYF. The CDR3 nucleotides read TGTGCCAGCACACCAGCGGGACCTCAAGAGACCCAGTACTTC. The whole variable domain, remainder taken from reference TRBV7-2 and TRBJ2-5, is GAGVSQSPSNKVTEKGKDVELRCDPISGHTALYWYRQSLGQGLEFLIYFQGNSAPDKSGLPSDRFSAERTGGSVSTLTIQRTQQEDSAVYLCASTPAGPQETQYFGPGTRLLVL.

CDR3 sequence reads: CASSQDPGGINIGELFF. The DNA for the CDR3 is TGCGCCAGCAGCCAAGATCCCGGGGGAATTAATATCGGGGAGCTGTTTTTT. V and J are TRBV4-3 and TRBJ2-2; tentatively, D is TRBD2 (6 bases). The CDR3 is 17 amino acids. Germline CDR1 LGHNA, CDR2 YSLEER. V was pared by 0 bases and J by 7 bases, with 18 bases between.